The 31 T cell receptor beta chains below were found in one sample sequenced in a study of T-cell reconstitution after alpha-beta-depleted transplantation in children. Unique molecular identifiers were used to barcode this TCRbeta library. TCRdb re-called the PCR reads with MiXCR, one entry per CDR3 protein. The table includes 600,000 to 700,000 distinct CDR3 sequences, 16% detected once. Here the sequenced sample was PBMCs from the stem cell graft donor, taken from the stem cell graft. The receptors were sampled from a human donor who donated a stem cell graft to a child with acute myeloid leukemia.

This clonotype came up many times. V gene TRBV20-1 combines with J gene TRBJ2-1; 14 bases agree with TRBD2. Germline V gene lookup returns CDR1 DFQATT and CDR2 SNEGSKA (reference sequence). V trimming: 5 bases; J trimming: 10 bases; junction bases outside the gene matches: 7. This CDR3 region has 14 residues. The CDR3: CSALRTSGGREQFF. The CDR3 region has the DNA TGCAGTGCTCTTAGGACTAGCGGGGGGAGGGAGCAGTTCTTC.

On this clonotype itself: This could be a read error, since a much larger clone is one nucleotide away. The chain uses TRBV29-1 and TRBJ2-5, with TRBD2 matching 9 bases. CDR3 length: 15 residues. The germline V gene has CDR1 SQVTM and CDR2 ANQGSEA. Trimming removed 3 bases from V and 5 bases from J; junction bases left unmatched: 10. The CDR3 DNA is TGCAGCGTTGACCTCATGGCGGGGGGGAATGAGACCCAGTACTTC. This encodes CSVDLMAGGNETQYF.

This chain joins TRBV5-4 and TRBJ2-1, with TRBD2 identical over 11 bases. The CDR3 contains 19 residues. Germline loops: CDR1 SGHNT, CDR2 YYREEE (reference sequence). The J segment lost 9 bases and the V segment lost 0 bases, leaving 17 bases of the junction unmatched. The CDR3 sequence is CASSLVVWTSGLVSGEQFF. In DNA, the CDR3 is TGTGCCAGCAGCTTGGTGGTTTGGACTAGCGGGTTAGTGAGTGGTGAGCAGTTCTTC.

This clonotype was seen more than once but under ten times. The chain uses TRBV24-1 and TRBJ1-1, with D tentatively TRBD1 (5 bases). The CDR3 spans 14 residues. V was pared by 4 bases and J by 4 bases, with 12 bases between. Germline CDR1 and CDR2: KGHDR and SFDVKD. This CDR3 is CATSDPGTGTEAFF. The CDR3 DNA is TGTGCCACCAGTGACCCCGGGACGGGCACTGAAGCTTTCTTT.

This clonotype was observed a handful of times. V usage is TRBV12-3 or TRBV12-4 and J usage is TRBJ1-1; TRBD1 matches at 8 bases. This CDR3 is built from 17 residues. Trimming at V came to 3 bases and at J to 0 bases, leaving 9 bases not matched to a gene. CDR3: CASSFFPGQEMNTEAFF. The CDR3 nucleotides are TGTGCCAGCAGTTTCTTCCCGGGACAGGAGATGAACACTGAAGCTTTCTTT.

This clonotype came up a few times. The chain combines TRBV27 with TRBJ2-2; D might be TRBD1 (6 bases). The CDR3 sequence is 16 residues long. Germline V gene sequence: CDR1 MNHEY, CDR2 SMNVEV (reference sequence). The V end was cut by 10 bases, the J end by 1 base, with 19 bases between. The CDR3 region is CATRPQGFMNTGELFF. The CDR3 DNA is TGTGCCACCCGTCCACAGGGATTTATGAACACCGGGGAGCTGTTTTTT.

At least ten counts were recorded for this clonotype. The V and J genes are TRBV7-2 and TRBJ2-3; either TRBD1 or TRBD2 may fit D (5 bases each). V was trimmed by 5 bases and J by 4 bases, leaving 19 bases between them. Germline CDR1 reads SGHTA; CDR2 reads FQGNSA. The length of the CDR3 is 16 residues. CDR3 DNA sequence: TGTGCCAGCAGCCCCGAGGGGTCCTGGCAACCAGATACGCAGTATTTT. Protein: CASSPEGSWQPDTQYF.

The chain combines TRBV20-1 with TRBJ2-1, with TRBD1 matching over 7 bases. The CDR3 contains 15 residues. CDR1 is DFQATT, CDR2 SNEGSKA, per germline (reference sequence). After removal of 6 bases from V and 0 bases from J, the junction contained 8 bases not matched to a gene. The CDR3 loop reads CSALNRDSSYNEQFF. As DNA, the CDR3 is TGCAGTGCCCTTAACCGGGACAGCTCCTACAATGAGCAGTTCTTC.

The chain uses TRBV7-9 and TRBJ2-1; 7 bases map to TRBD1. Germline-derived CDR1 and CDR2 are SEHNR and FQNEAQ (reference sequence). V was pared by 6 bases and J by 6 bases, with 8 bases of the junction left unmatched. CDR3 length: 14 residues. The CDR3 DNA reads as TGTGCCAGCAGTCATTCGACAGGGATCAATGAGCAGTTCTTC. This encodes CASSHSTGINEQFF.

This clonotype was seen repeatedly, ten times or more. The gene calls are TRBV29-1 and TRBJ1-1, with D maybe TRBD1 (5 bases). V lost 6 bases and J 5 bases, leaving 7 bases between the germline ends. Per germline, CDR1 SQVTM and CDR2 ANQGSEA. The CDR3 contains 10 residues. CDR3 loop: CSVGETEAFF. CDR3 in DNA: TGCAGCGTGGGGGAAACTGAAGCTTTCTTT.

In its sample, this clonotype was seen many times. The V gene is TRBV6-1, the J gene TRBJ2-7, with TRBD1 matching 7 bases. J gave up 6 bases and V 7 bases, and 9 bases lay outside the gene matches. Germline-derived CDR1 and CDR2 are MNHNS and SASEGT. The CDR3 is 13 residues long. The CDR3 loop reads CASTPQGNREQYF. For the CDR3, the DNA is TGTGCCAGCACTCCACAGGGGAATCGCGAGCAGTACTTC.

The sample holds many counts of this clonotype. The J gene is TRBJ2-1, the V gene TRBV6-6; no clear D gene. V lost 2 bases and J 0 bases, leaving 2 bases between the germline ends. The CDR3 length is 13 residues. Germline V gene data show CDR1 as MNHNY and CDR2 as SVGAGI (reference sequence). Here the CDR3 reads CASSYVSYNEQFF. In DNA form, the CDR3 reads TGTGCCAGCAGTTACGTCTCCTACAATGAGCAGTTCTTC.

There are a few counts of this clonotype. This chain uses TRBV18 with TRBJ1-1; no definite D call. The CDR3 is 15 residues long. Looked up from germline, CDR1 is KGHSH and CDR2 is LQKENI. Trimming pared 5 bases from V and 5 bases from J, leaving 18 bases between. The CDR3 loop is CASSGARPGGTEAFF. In nucleotides, the CDR3 is TGTGCCAGCTCAGGCGCAAGGCCGGGAGGGACTGAAGCTTTCTTT.

This clonotype was observed at least ten times. The rearrangement links TRBV7-2 to TRBJ2-3, with D possibly being TRBD2 (7 bases). Germline values: CDR1 SGHTA, CDR2 FQGNSA. The CDR3 runs 15 residues. Trimming stripped 3 bases from V and 2 bases from J, with 12 bases between. CDR3 amino acids: CASSFGGHDTDTQYF. The CDR3 nucleotides are TGTGCCAGCAGCTTCGGGGGGCATGACACAGATACGCAGTATTTT.

There are many counts of this clonotype. At one end, the junction sequence differs from germline, possibly due to a read error. The chain employs TRBV20-1 and TRBJ1-2; no clear D. This CDR3 comprises 9 residues. The V gene's germline CDR1 is DFQATT and CDR2 SNEGSKA (reference sequence). This CDR3 is CGAVYGYTF. DNA of the CDR3: TGTGGAGCGGTCTATGGCTACACCTTC.

V usage is TRBV25-1 and J usage is TRBJ2-1, with D uncertain. The CDR3 sequence is 12 residues long. V was pared by 4 bases and J by 8 bases, with 9 bases between. Germline assignment: CDR1 MGHDK and CDR2 SYGVNS. Here the CDR3 reads CASSAYVDEQFF. CDR3 nucleotides: TGTGCCAGCAGTGCGTACGTGGATGAGCAGTTCTTC.

The V gene is TRBV7-2, the J gene TRBJ2-2, with 9 bases that match TRBD1. V was pared by 3 bases and J by 7 bases, with 6 bases of the junction left unmatched. The CDR3 runs 15 residues. The germline V gene encodes CDR1 SGHTA and CDR2 FQGNSA. CDR3 residues: CASSLDRGSGGELFF. The CDR3 nucleotides read TGTGCCAGCAGCTTGGACAGGGGTTCGGGCGGGGAGCTGTTTTTT.

In its sample, this clonotype was seen many times. V is TRBV6-5 and J is TRBJ2-1; D is uncertain. Germline V CDR1 and CDR2: MNHEY, SVGAGI. Deletions cut 2 bases from V and 8 bases from J, with 4 bases between. There are 11 residues in the CDR3. The CDR3 region has the DNA TGTGCCAGCAGTTACGACCATGAGCAGTTCTTC. It is translated as CASSYDHEQFF.

This clonotype came up many times. The rearrangement uses TRBV20-1 and TRBJ2-7, with 9 bases matching TRBD1. Germline CDR1 DFQATT, CDR2 SNEGSKA (reference sequence). The J segment lost 3 bases and the V segment lost 6 bases, leaving 12 bases of the junction unmatched. The CDR3 has 15 amino acids. Here the CDR3 reads CSARAWDRDFYEQYF. Here the CDR3 DNA reads TGCAGTGCCAGGGCTTGGGACAGGGATTTCTACGAGCAGTACTTC.

This clonotype was seen many times. The chain employs TRBV7-2 and TRBJ2-7; D remains unclear. Germline-derived CDR1 and CDR2 are SGHTA and FQGNSA. Trimming left V 1 base short and J 7 bases short, with 23 bases between. The CDR3 runs to 17 residues. DNA for the CDR3: TGTGCCAGCAGCTTAGTCGGTTCCCTCCTCAGGTTCCAAGAGCAGTACTTC. Amino acids: CASSLVGSLLRFQEQYF.

This clonotype was detected a few times. The rearrangement joins TRBV7-2 to TRBJ2-5; 12 bases match TRBD2. The germline V gene has CDR1 SGHTA and CDR2 FQGNSA. The CDR3 sequence is 16 residues long. J was trimmed by 5 bases and V by 5 bases; bases with no gene match: 9. The DNA of the CDR3 is TGTGCCAGCAGCCCTGGGACTAGCGGGCTTCGGGAGACCCAGTACTTC. This codes for CASSPGTSGLRETQYF.

The V and J genes are TRBV27 and TRBJ1-2, with a weak D call TRBD1 (6 bases). The CDR3 extends over 14 amino acids. Germline V gives CDR1 MNHEY, CDR2 SMNVEV (reference sequence). The V end was cut by 5 bases, the J end by 7 bases, with 17 bases between. CDR3 nucleotide sequence: TGTGCCAGCAGTAGCGGGACACATAGTTTTGGCTACACCTTC. It is translated as CASSSGTHSFGYTF.

This clonotype was picked up many times. The junction differs from germline at one of its ends, possibly a read error. Here the CDR3 DNA reads TGCAGTGCTAGATCCAGCGGGGTTGGACACTTC. It is translated as CSARSSGVGHF. The chain joins TRBV20-1 to TRBJ2-1; 7 bases match TRBD2. Germline CDR1 DFQATT, CDR2 SNEGSKA (reference sequence). This CDR3 has 11 amino acids.

Regarding this clonotype: A much larger clone differs from this one at a single base, so this may be a read error. No conserved phenylalanine or tryptophan ends this CDR3, so it is likely a read error. The chain couples TRBV20-1 to TRBJ1-5; unclear D gene. Deletions cut 2 bases from V and 8 bases from J, with 10 bases between. This CDR3 is built from 12 residues. CDR1 and CDR2 from the germline V gene are DFQATT and SNEGSKA (reference sequence). This CDR3 reads CSARSVREPQHV. The CDR3 region has the DNA TGCAGTGCTAGATCAGTGAGGGAGCCCCAGCATGTT.

This clonotype was seen repeatedly, ten times or more. The V call is TRBV12-3 or TRBV12-4, the J call TRBJ1-5, with D possibly matching TRBD1 (5 bases). V was cut by 1 base and J by 3 bases, with 13 bases left in between. The CDR3 loop spans 16 amino acids. This CDR3 reads CASSLGPRQLNQPQHF. CDR3 DNA: TGTGCCAGCAGTTTAGGCCCTAGACAGCTCAATCAGCCCCAGCATTTT.

The chain recombines TRBV6-1 with TRBJ2-1; 11 nucleotides agree with TRBD1. The V gene's germline CDR1 is MNHNS and CDR2 SASEGT. Germline trimming cut 6 bases from V and 9 bases from J; bases unmatched to any gene: 10. CDR3 length: 15 amino acids. Written as DNA, the CDR3 is TGTGCCAGCAGGGCGGACAGGGGGCGTTGGAGTGAGCAGTTCTTC. It codes for CASRADRGRWSEQFF.

V is TRBV7-9 and J is TRBJ1-4, with 12 bases fitting TRBD1. Looked up from germline, CDR1 is SEHNR and CDR2 is FQNEAQ (reference sequence). The CDR3 is made up of 15 amino acids. V was clipped by 3 bases and J by 8 bases; unmatched bases: 4. The CDR3 nucleotides read TGTGCCAGCAGCTTGGGGACAGGGGGCATCGAAAAACTGTTTTTT. Translation gives CASSLGTGGIEKLFF.

This clonotype was detected many times. The germline gene is not matched at one end of the junction; a read error may be the cause. V is TRBV5-1 and J is TRBJ2-2; no clear D gene. CDR1 SGHRS and CDR2 YFSETQ come from the germline V gene. This CDR3 is 11 amino acids long. This CDR3 reads CASSWGGELFF. CDR3 DNA: TGCGCGAGCAGTTGGGGCGGGGAGCTGTTTTTT. Based on the CDR3 plus reference TRBV5-1 and TRBJ2-2, the full variable domain is KAGVTQTPRYLIKTRGQQVTLSCSPISGHRSVSWYQQTPGQGLQFLFEYFSETQRNKGNFPGRFSGRQFSNSRSEMNVSTLELGDSALYLCASSWGGELFFGEGSRLTVL.

This clonotype was counted between two and nine times. The CDR3 loop reads CATSGRHAGAPKETQYF. The DNA for the CDR3 is TGTGCCACCAGTGGTCGTCATGCGGGTGCCCCAAAAGAGACCCAGTACTTC. V is TRBV24-1 and J is TRBJ2-5, with D possibly TRBD2 on 5 matching bases. V was trimmed by 5 bases and J by 3 bases, leaving 21 bases between them. Germline CDR1 and CDR2: KGHDR and SFDVKD. The CDR3 has 17 amino acids.

This clonotype was recorded a few times. The chain links TRBV12-3 or TRBV12-4 to TRBJ2-1; a weak D match, TRBD2 (6 bases). This CDR3 is 16 amino acids long. Trimming took off 5 bases at V and 1 base at J, with 15 bases between the two ends. CDR3 nucleotides: TGTGCCAGCAGTCCCCCGGGGGTCCGATCCTACAATGAGCAGTTCTTC. This codes for CASSPPGVRSYNEQFF.

The gene calls are TRBV5-1 and TRBJ1-1; tentatively, D is TRBD1 (5 bases). The CDR3 runs to 12 residues. The germline CDR1 and CDR2 sequences are SGHRS and YFSETQ. The V end was cut by 0 bases, the J end by 8 bases, with 8 bases between. CDR3 in amino acids: CASSLDGAEAFF. DNA of the CDR3: TGCGCCAGCAGCTTGGATGGGGCCGAAGCTTTCTTT.